This T cell receptor beta chain is from a study of tumor-infiltrating lymphocytes in primary liver carcinoma. General study results and limits: Tumor samples exhibited a significantly greater top-250-clone fraction than blood samples (p = 0.039). Only about 7-24% of top clones were detected in each of the five tumor regions. For tumor-adjacent and tumor-blood pairs, overlap was less than that seen for tumor region pairs.

Joint extraction of RNA and DNA used about 17-31 mg of bulk tissue that was unsorted. V lost 11 bases and J lost 0, with 20 bases in between. CDR1 and CDR2 from the germline V gene are MNHEY and SVGAGI. The CDR3 consists of 15 residues. With a constant-region primer, TCR beta cDNA was made from approximately 510 ng of total RNA. TCR beta libraries came from three nested multiplex PCR rounds using slightly modified ARM-PCR. Primers for the first two PCR rounds were TRBV1-TRBV30 forward primers and a C-beta reverse primer (roughly 10 cycles per round). Using its own MiXCR run on the multiplex PCR reads, TCRdb lists one record per CDR3 protein. The sample lists more than 100,000 distinct CDR3 sequences; roughly 69% were seen once. A word on this clonotype: Its antigen is currently unknown.

J is TRBJ2-7 and V is TRBV6-5; D may be TRBD1 (6 bases). The sample was liver tumor tissue from sampling region 1. Subset specified: tumor region T1, superior pole. This receptor was identified in a woman aged 60-75 years with primary liver carcinoma and hepatitis B virus infection. CDR3 DNA: TGTGCCGGCAATTACTCGCAGGGGACCTCCTACGAGCAGTACTTC. It codes for CAGNYSQGTSYEQYF.